The 13 T cell receptor beta chains below were found in one sample sequenced in a study of regulatory T cells in long-lasting Graves disease. Regarding time point: persistent/refractory GD, antithyroid drugs over 5 years with positive TRAb. PBMCs provided the RNA from which the TCR library was made. The TCR beta library used iRepertoire HTBI primers with Arm-PCR amplification of CDR3. TCRdb re-called the multiplex PCR reads through MiXCR, storing one row per CDR3 protein. The sample consists of roughly 430,000 distinct CDR3 sequences, around 20% of them appearing once. The sample was peripheral blood mononuclear cells (PBMCs), taken when the disease was refractory, from a patient treated with antithyroid drugs. These receptors were taken from a female donor with Graves disease.

In this sample, this clonotype turned up many times. This chain joins TRBV10-3 and TRBJ2-7; D is perhaps TRBD1 (6 bases). This CDR3 contains 15 residues. Germline-derived CDR1 and CDR2 are ENHRY and SYGVKD. Trimming cost V 3 bases and J 4 bases, with 16 bases left between them. The CDR3 spells CAISESLGGGYEQYF. CDR3 nucleotides: TGTGCCATCAGTGAATCATTAGGGGGTGGGTACGAGCAGTACTTC.

The rearrangement joins TRBV28 to TRBJ1-2; 9 bases align to TRBD1. The J segment lost 3 bases and the V segment lost 4 bases, leaving 9 bases of the junction unmatched. Germline assignment: CDR1 MDHEN and CDR2 SYDVKM. This CDR3 spans 16 amino acids. CDR3 in DNA: TGTGCCAGCAGTTCCGTAACAGGGGGCCCCCACTATGGCTACACCTTC. This sequence encodes CASSSVTGGPHYGYTF.

V gene TRBV4-1 combines with J gene TRBJ2-7; 8 bases fit TRBD1. V lost 1 base and J lost 2; bases outside the gene matches: 4. CDR1 is MGHRA, CDR2 YSYEKL, per germline. The CDR3 has 15 amino acids. The CDR3 region is CASSQVGQGTYEQYF. DNA for the CDR3: TGCGCCAGCAGCCAAGTTGGACAGGGTACCTACGAGCAGTACTTC.

This clonotype is a singleton in its sample. This may come from a read error, since a much larger clone is one base off. J is TRBJ1-5 and V is TRBV20-1; 10 nucleotides agree with TRBD1. The germline gives CDR1 DFQATT, CDR2 SNEGSKA (reference sequence). CDR3 size: 16 residues. CDR3 region: CSATFLGQGIGQSQHF. CDR3 DNA sequence: TGCAGTGCTACCTTCTTGGGACAGGGGATCGGTCAGTCCCAGCATTTT.

Many counts were recorded for this clonotype. This chain links TRBV2 with TRBJ1-5; tentatively, D is TRBD1 (5 bases). This CDR3 has 14 amino acids. Trimming pared 6 bases from V and 5 bases from J, leaving 14 bases between. The germline V gene encodes CDR1 SNHLY and CDR2 FYNNEI. CDR3 nucleotides: TGTGCCAGCAGCGGGGCAAGGTCACATCAGCCCCAGCATTTT. This codes for CASSGARSHQPQHF.

This clonotype occurred many times. The chain employs TRBV6-1 and TRBJ2-5; 7 bases map to TRBD1. Germline CDR1 is MNHNS and CDR2 is SASEGT. The CDR3 runs 12 residues. Trimming at V came to 9 bases and at J to 7 bases, leaving 8 bases not matched to a gene. The CDR3 loop reads CASRQGSGTQYF. For the CDR3, the DNA is TGTGCCAGTCGACAGGGATCGGGGACCCAGTACTTC.

This clonotype was observed at least ten times. The chain has TRBV28 and TRBJ2-5, with a possible D match to TRBD1 (6 bases). V lost 5 bases to trimming and J lost 2 bases, with 15 bases between them. Germline V gene sequence: CDR1 MDHEN, CDR2 SYDVKM. CDR3 size: 15 residues. The CDR3 DNA reads as TGTGCCAGCAGTGTACCGGACAGAAGACAAGAGACCCAGTACTTC. Protein sequence: CASSVPDRRQETQYF.

The rearrangement links TRBV11-2 to TRBJ2-5, with TRBD1 matching 7 bases. V dropped 1 base and J dropped 5; count of bases not matched to a gene: 4. Germline lookup yields CDR1 SGHAT and CDR2 FQNNGV. The CDR3 has 14 amino acids. CDR3 region: CASSLGSRGETQYF. CDR3 coding DNA: TGTGCCAGCAGCTTAGGTTCCAGGGGGGAGACCCAGTACTTC.

The chain couples TRBV4-1 to TRBJ2-4, with TRBD1 matching 10 bases. Germline V gene data show CDR1 as MGHRA and CDR2 as YSYEKL. The length of the CDR3 is 16 residues. The V segment lost 3 bases and the J segment 5 bases; nucleotides outside the gene matches: 7. CDR3: CASSHPGQGTENIQYF. The CDR3 region has the DNA TGCGCCAGCAGCCACCCGGGACAGGGGACGGAAAACATTCAGTACTTC.

This chain links TRBV5-6 with TRBJ2-3, with TRBD1 as a possible D gene (5 bases). The CDR3 is made up of 17 amino acids. V was trimmed by 0 bases and J by 1 base, leaving 15 bases between them. Germline V CDR1 and CDR2: SGHDT, YYEEEE. The CDR3 DNA follows: TGTGCCAGCAGCTTGGGGGGCTTAGGGGCGGGCACAGATACGCAGTATTTT. Its translation: CASSLGGLGAGTDTQYF.

This clonotype was observed a few times. This sequence joins TRBV19 and TRBJ2-7; D uncertain. This CDR3 has 11 amino acids. V gave up 4 bases and J gave up 4 bases, with 5 bases separating them. CDR1 LNHDA and CDR2 SQIVND come from the germline V gene (reference sequence). CDR3 loop: CASSTIYEQYF. In nucleotides, the CDR3 is TGTGCCAGTAGTACCATTTACGAGCAGTACTTC.

V is TRBV5-1 and J is TRBJ2-3; tentative D call: TRBD2 (5 bases). CDR3 length: 11 residues. Trimming stripped 7 bases from V and 6 bases from J, with 9 bases between. Germline lookup yields CDR1 SGHRS and CDR2 YFSETQ. The CDR3 nucleotides read TGCGCCAGCGGCTCGGGGGATACGCAGTATTTT. Residues: CASGSGDTQYF.

This clonotype was counted at least ten times. The J gene is TRBJ1-5, the V gene TRBV27; no reliable D call. CDR1 and CDR2 (germline): MNHEY, SMNVEV (reference sequence). The CDR3 covers 13 residues. Trimming shortened V by 5 bases and J by 0 bases, and 5 bases separated the two germline ends. Here the CDR3 reads CASSGYSNQPQHF. Here the CDR3 DNA reads TGTGCCAGCAGTGGTTATAGCAATCAGCCCCAGCATTTT.